This TCR beta chain was recorded in a study of T cells in Graves' hyperthyroidism and ophthalmopathy. Whole-study results and caveats: Ophthalmopathy and stable hyperthyroidism were separated by a 13 V-J model.

The investigators amplified TCR beta CDR3 regions from RNA transcripts. TCR CDR3 regions were first amplified by RT-PCR with HTBI primers. TCRdb redid the calling of the multiplex PCR reads with MiXCR, one entry per CDR3 protein. Among over 450,000 distinct CDR3 sequences listed, more than 15% were seen once. This clonotype was seen ten or more times. Its matching antigen is unknown. CDR1 and CDR2 from the germline V gene are SGHVS and FNYEAQ. This CDR3 is built from 14 residues. Trimming shortened V by 0 bases and J by 2 bases, and 6 bases separated the two germline ends. This receptor was obtained from a woman in her late teens or twenties with Graves' ophthalmopathy. The V and J genes are TRBV7-6 and TRBJ2-3; D is unresolved. Sample: blood. CDR3: CASSLAGITDTQYF. Here the CDR3 DNA reads TGTGCCAGCAGCTTAGCGGGCATCACAGATACGCAGTATTTT.